Listed below are T cell receptor beta chains from one sample, sequenced in a study of CD8 T cells in Susac syndrome. TCRdb called the immunoSEQ multiplex PCR reads again in MiXCR, with one record for every CDR3 protein. Altogether 50,000 to 55,000 distinct CDR3 sequences are present, around 93% being singletons, with the ten largest covering 0.75%. Sample: CD8+ T cells from PBMCs. These receptors came from a human donor with Susac syndrome. Each CDR3 is given with its conserved first and last residue. Fields, in order: J gene, D gene, V gene, clone size, CDR3 DNA, CDR3 protein. The D gene is left open where the match is weak. Some rows mark clone size as missing; the rest say once, few, many or name a class of expanded clone.

j_gene: TRBJ2-5; d_gene: -; v_gene: TRBV28; abundance: -; CDR3nt: TGTGCCAGCAGTTTTATCTCAGGGGCTCGGACCCAGTACTTC; CDR3aa: CASSFISGARTQYF
j_gene: TRBJ2-1; d_gene: -; v_gene: TRBV4-2; abundance: -; CDR3nt: TGTGCCAGCAGCCAGCCAGTGGGGGATCCGTTCTTC; CDR3aa: CASSQPVGDPFF
j_gene: TRBJ1-1; d_gene: -; v_gene: TRBV2; abundance: -; CDR3nt: TGTGCCAGCAGTTGGAGGACTTCTTTGGGCTTTGAAGCTTTCTTT; CDR3aa: CASSWRTSLGFEAFF
j_gene: TRBJ1-2; d_gene: TRBD1; v_gene: TRBV30; abundance: -; CDR3nt: TGTGCCTGGACAGGACAGGGGCGGAAACTATTAGGCTACACCTTC; CDR3aa: CAWTGQGRKLLGYTF
j_gene: TRBJ2-1; d_gene: TRBD2; v_gene: TRBV4-2; abundance: -; CDR3nt: TGTGCCAGCAGCCAAGAGGTAGCGGGGGGCCCCTACAATGAGCAGTTCTTC; CDR3aa: CASSQEVAGGPYNEQFF
j_gene: TRBJ2-1; d_gene: -; v_gene: TRBV7-9; abundance: -; CDR3nt: TGTGCCAGCAGCTTAGCGACCCGCCGGGTGCAGTTCTTC; CDR3aa: CASSLATRRVQFF
j_gene: TRBJ1-1; d_gene: -; v_gene: TRBV30; abundance: -; CDR3nt: TGTGCCTGGAGTGTACACAGTAACACTGAAGCTTTCTTT; CDR3aa: CAWSVHSNTEAFF
j_gene: TRBJ2-3; d_gene: -; v_gene: TRBV13; abundance: -; CDR3nt: TGTGCCAGCCGCAACCGGGATACGCAGTATTTT; CDR3aa: CASRNRDTQYF
j_gene: TRBJ2-3; d_gene: TRBD2; v_gene: TRBV12-3/TRBV12-4; abundance: -; CDR3nt: TGTGCCAGCAGTCCTCGGGGACTAGCGGGGGTGGATACGCAGTATTTT; CDR3aa: CASSPRGLAGVDTQYF
j_gene: TRBJ1-4; d_gene: TRBD1; v_gene: TRBV11-2; abundance: -; CDR3nt: TGTGCCAGCAGCTTAGGTAGGGGACAGGAGTATGAAAAACTGTTTTTT; CDR3aa: CASSLGRGQEYEKLFF
j_gene: TRBJ2-1; d_gene: TRBD2; v_gene: TRBV27; abundance: once; CDR3nt: TGTGCCAGCAGTTTCAAGCGGGGCTATTACAATGAGCAGTTCTTC; CDR3aa: CASSFKRGYYNEQFF
j_gene: TRBJ2-6; d_gene: -; v_gene: TRBV12-3/TRBV12-4; abundance: -; CDR3nt: TGTGCCAGCAGTACAACAGATACTGGGGCCAACGTCCTGACTTTC; CDR3aa: CASSTTDTGANVLTF
j_gene: TRBJ2-1; d_gene: TRBD1; v_gene: TRBV27; abundance: -; CDR3nt: TGTGCCAGCAGTTCCCACAGGGGCGGGGAGCAGTTCTTC; CDR3aa: CASSSHRGGEQFF
j_gene: TRBJ2-5; d_gene: -; v_gene: TRBV6-1; abundance: few; CDR3nt: TGTGCCAGCAGTCCGACAGTCGGAAAAGAAGAGACCCAGTACTTC; CDR3aa: CASSPTVGKEETQYF
j_gene: TRBJ2-3; d_gene: -; v_gene: TRBV6-2/TRBV6-3; abundance: -; CDR3nt: TGTGCCAGCAGTTACCTAGCCTCCACAGATACGCAGTATTTT; CDR3aa: CASSYLASTDTQYF
j_gene: TRBJ2-1; d_gene: -; v_gene: TRBV12-3/TRBV12-4; abundance: few; CDR3nt: TGTGCCAGCAGTTTAGGAGGGAATGAGCAGTTCTTC; CDR3aa: CASSLGGNEQFF
j_gene: TRBJ1-1; d_gene: -; v_gene: TRBV4-2; abundance: -; CDR3nt: TGTGCCAGCAGCCAAGTCAGTACAGGGCCGAACACTGAAGCTTTCTTT; CDR3aa: CASSQVSTGPNTEAFF
j_gene: TRBJ1-2; d_gene: -; v_gene: TRBV9; abundance: once; CDR3nt: TGTGCCAGCAGCGCGTCGGCGGGGGGCGATGGCTACACCTTC; CDR3aa: CASSASAGGDGYTF
j_gene: TRBJ2-5; d_gene: TRBD1; v_gene: TRBV7-8; abundance: -; CDR3nt: TGTGCCAGCAGCCCCCACGGGACAGGCCAAGAGACCCAGTACTTC; CDR3aa: CASSPHGTGQETQYF
j_gene: TRBJ2-3; d_gene: -; v_gene: TRBV7-3; abundance: -; CDR3nt: TGTGCCAGCAGCTTAACGGAGGTGTACACAGATACGCAGTATTTT; CDR3aa: CASSLTEVYTDTQYF
j_gene: TRBJ2-1; d_gene: TRBD2; v_gene: TRBV13; abundance: -; CDR3nt: TGTGCCAGCAGCTTAGAGACTAGCGGCTCCTACAATGAGCAGTTCTTC; CDR3aa: CASSLETSGSYNEQFF
j_gene: TRBJ2-3; d_gene: -; v_gene: TRBV30; abundance: -; CDR3nt: TGTGCCTGGAGTGTCATTAGCCCTAGCACAGATACGCAGTATTTT; CDR3aa: CAWSVISPSTDTQYF
j_gene: TRBJ2-1; d_gene: TRBD1; v_gene: TRBV15; abundance: -; CDR3nt: TGTGCCACCAGCTTAAACAGGGGGCTCAACAATGAGCAGTTCTTC; CDR3aa: CATSLNRGLNNEQFF
j_gene: TRBJ1-2; d_gene: -; v_gene: TRBV18; abundance: -; CDR3nt: TGTGCCAGCTCACCCTTGGACAACTATGGCTACACCTTC; CDR3aa: CASSPLDNYGYTF
j_gene: TRBJ1-5; d_gene: TRBD1; v_gene: TRBV15; abundance: -; CDR3nt: TGTGCCACCAGCGGAAGGACAGGGAATCAGCCCCAGCATTTT; CDR3aa: CATSGRTGNQPQHF
j_gene: TRBJ1-2; d_gene: -; v_gene: TRBV13; abundance: -; CDR3nt: TGTGCCAGCAGCTTCGGGACGGACCATTATGGCTACACCTTC; CDR3aa: CASSFGTDHYGYTF
j_gene: TRBJ1-5; d_gene: -; v_gene: TRBV12-5; abundance: -; CDR3nt: TGTGCTAGTGGTTTGACAGGACTTCAGCCCCAGCATTTT; CDR3aa: CASGLTGLQPQHF
j_gene: TRBJ2-5; d_gene: -; v_gene: TRBV4-1; abundance: -; CDR3nt: TGCGCCAGCAGCCAAAGACAGCAAGAGACCCAGTACTTC; CDR3aa: CASSQRQQETQYF
j_gene: TRBJ1-1; d_gene: -; v_gene: TRBV10-3; abundance: -; CDR3nt: TGTGCCATCATGAGCGGGAGAGAGGCTTTCTTT; CDR3aa: CAIMSGREAFF